This TCR beta chain was profiled in a study of shared clonotypes between healthy human individuals. Whole-study context: A couple of female and a few male donors aged 18 to 49 were enrolled. Study-wide points: Against clonotypes common to all four donors, non-shared ones had lower generation probabilities.

The count of this clone is one. Its target is unknown. TCRdb's copy holds only in-frame clones and misses some; the assay was immunoSEQ multiplex PCR. The data contain around 2,000,000 clones, just under 95% of them singletons. The CDR3 is 16 residues long. Between the trimmed V and J ends, which lost 2 bases and 0 bases, there was a span of 11 bases. Germline-derived CDR1 and CDR2 are ENHRY and SYGVKD. Positive CCR7 selection of CD45RO-negative cells yielded the naive CD8 cells, and terminally differentiated effector memory CD45RA+ cells were excluded. Donors were healthy HIV-negative adults without recently reported acute infections or vaccinations.

The sample comprised naive CD8+ T cells sorted from blood. The J gene is TRBJ2-4, the V gene TRBV10-3, with D perhaps assigned TRBD1 or TRBD2 (5 bases each). The TCR originated in a man between 18 and 35 years old in good health. CDR3: CAISERGEVAKNIQYF. The CDR3 DNA reads as TGTGCCATCAGTGAGAGGGGAGAGGTAGCCAAAAACATTCAGTACTTC.